Listed here are 28 T cell receptor beta chains from one sample, sequenced in a study of cytomegalovirus exposure and HLA in healthy donors. Amplification used 60 Vbeta primers and 13 Jbeta primers. Method: immunoSEQ multiplex PCR; TCRdb's copy keeps in-frame clones and lacks some. Here the sample spans 110,000 or so clones, 70% to 80% being singletons. The specimen was PBMCs. These receptors all stem from a woman aged 25 to 39 in good health and CMV-seropositive.

This clone has a handful of counts. The rearrangement links TRBV28 to TRBJ2-5; D is perhaps TRBD1 (6 bases). CDR3 length: 13 amino acids. V lost 5 bases, J lost 4 bases, and 11 bases lay in between. CDR1 MDHEN and CDR2 SYDVKM come from the germline V gene. CDR3 protein: CASSLTGRETQYF. Here the CDR3 DNA reads TGTGCCAGCAGTCTTACAGGGAGAGAGACCCAGTACTTC.

The J gene is TRBJ1-2, the V gene TRBV6-1; 8 bases fit TRBD1. Unmatched junction bases numbered 7, after V lost 4 bases and J lost 6 bases. Germline-derived CDR1 and CDR2 are MNHNS and SASEGT. There are 14 residues in the CDR3. CDR3 nucleotides: TGTGCCAGCAGTGCCTCGGACAGGGTGAATGGCTACACCTTC. Protein: CASSASDRVNGYTF.

The chain carries TRBV5-1 and TRBJ2-7, with D perhaps matching TRBD2 (6 bases). The V gene lost 4 bases and the J gene lost 3 bases, with 11 bases spanning the gap. Germline V gene data show CDR1 as SGHRS and CDR2 as YFSETQ. The CDR3 is made up of 13 amino acids. The CDR3 bases are TGCGCCAGCAGCAGGGAGGATGGCTACGAGCAGTACTTC. Protein sequence: CASSREDGYEQYF.

Only one count was recorded for this clone. This CDR3 is CATSRDLAPGEGYTF. The CDR3 DNA follows: TGTGCCACCAGCAGAGATTTAGCGCCAGGCGAAGGCTACACCTTC. This sequence joins TRBV15 and TRBJ1-2; no clear D gene. This CDR3 contains 15 residues. V lost 0 bases to trimming and J lost 8 bases, with 16 bases between them. Germline V gene sequence: CDR1 LNHNV, CDR2 YYDKDF (reference sequence).

The J gene is TRBJ2-5, the V gene TRBV5-1; D might be TRBD1 (5 bases). The length of the CDR3 is 13 residues. Trimming shortened V by 2 bases and J by 2 bases, and 7 bases separated the two germline ends. Germline CDR1 reads SGHRS; CDR2 reads YFSETQ. This CDR3 is CASSLGDQETQYF. The CDR3 DNA follows: TGCGCCAGCAGCTTAGGGGATCAAGAGACCCAGTACTTC.

This clone was seen a handful of times. The chain uses TRBV18 and TRBJ2-3; D gene unclear. From germline, CDR1 is KGHSH and CDR2 LQKENI. The CDR3 length is 12 residues. With 3 bases removed from V and 4 bases from J, the gap between germline ends came to 5 bases. The CDR3: CASSPGPDTQYF. The DNA of the CDR3 is TGTGCCAGCTCACCGGGCCCAGATACGCAGTATTTT.

The chain couples TRBV9 to TRBJ2-1, with 10 bases lining up with TRBD2. From germline, CDR1 is SGDLS and CDR2 YYNGEE. The V segment lost 3 bases and the J segment 7 bases; nucleotides outside the gene matches: 4. The length of the CDR3 is 14 residues. CDR3 region: CASSAGTSVNEQFF. The CDR3 coding sequence is TGTGCCAGCAGCGCCGGGACTAGCGTAAATGAGCAGTTCTTC.

The rearrangement links TRBV25-1 to TRBJ1-1; 10 nucleotides align to TRBD1. In germline, CDR1 is MGHDK, CDR2 SYGVNS. The CDR3 loop spans 13 amino acids. The V segment lost 8 bases and the J segment 3 bases; nucleotides outside the gene matches: 3. DNA for the CDR3: TGTGCCAGCTCCGGGACAGGGGACACTGAAGCTTTCTTT. Its protein is CASSGTGDTEAFF.

This clone occurred a few times. V and J are TRBV2 and TRBJ2-2; D ambiguous. The CDR3 loop spans 12 amino acids. CDR1 SNHLY and CDR2 FYNNEI come from the germline V gene. Trimming stripped 10 bases from V and 0 bases from J, with 6 bases between. The DNA of the CDR3 is TGTGCCACCTACGCGAACACCGGGGAGCTGTTTTTT. This sequence encodes CATYANTGELFF.

The J gene is TRBJ2-7, the V gene TRBV10-1, with TRBD2 identical over 11 bases. V dropped 10 bases and J dropped 1; count of bases not matched to a gene: 9. This CDR3 is built from 15 residues. Germline assignment: CDR1 WNHNN and CDR2 SYGVQD (reference sequence). The CDR3 loop reads CAKTRGLAESYEQYF. In nucleotides, the CDR3 is TGCGCCAAAACCCGGGGACTAGCGGAGTCCTACGAGCAGTACTTC.

This chain uses TRBV6-1 with TRBJ2-5, with 9 bases identical to TRBD2. Unmatched junction bases numbered 12, after V lost 2 bases and J lost 2 bases. CDR1 and CDR2 from the germline V gene are MNHNS and SASEGT. The CDR3 runs to 18 residues. CDR3 nucleotide sequence: TGTGCCAGCAGTGAAAAACTAGCGGGTACCTTTCTGCAAGAGACCCAGTACTTC. Amino acids: CASSEKLAGTFLQETQYF.

CDR3 sequence reads: CASRPGLAEKETQYF. The CDR3 region has the DNA TGTGCCAGCAGACCTGGACTAGCGGAAAAAGAGACCCAGTACTTC. The chain is built from TRBV19 and TRBJ2-5, with TRBD2 matching over 10 bases. With V trimmed by 9 bases and J by 3 bases, 10 bases remained unmatched. From germline, CDR1 is LNHDA and CDR2 SQIVND (reference sequence). The CDR3 extends over 15 amino acids.

The V gene is TRBV7-9, the J gene TRBJ2-5, with 7 bases matching TRBD1. In germline, CDR1 is SEHNR, CDR2 FQNEAQ (reference sequence). This CDR3 contains 12 residues. V trimming: 11 bases; J trimming: 1 base; junction bases outside the gene matches: 4. This chain's CDR3 is CASGGAQETQYF. The CDR3 coding sequence is TGTGCCTCAGGGGGTGCCCAAGAGACCCAGTACTTC.

This clone was detected a few times. This chain uses TRBV6-5 with TRBJ1-5; D gene ambiguous. Germline loops: CDR1 MNHEY, CDR2 SVGAGI. Trimming cost V 2 bases and J 4 bases, with 12 bases left between them. The CDR3 loop spans 15 amino acids. The CDR3 is CASSYTQALNQPQHF. The CDR3 nucleotides are TGTGCCAGCAGTTACACCCAGGCCCTTAATCAGCCCCAGCATTTT.

This clone was recorded a few times. V is TRBV5-1 and J is TRBJ2-3; 7 nucleotides agree with TRBD2. Germline trimming cut 10 bases from V and 0 bases from J; bases unmatched to any gene: 2. The CDR3 runs to 12 residues. CDR1 and CDR2 (germline): SGHRS, YFSETQ. The CDR3 is CAAGVSTDTQYF. The DNA for the CDR3 is TGCGCCGCGGGGGTGAGCACAGATACGCAGTATTTT.

The J gene is TRBJ1-5, the V gene TRBV6-5; the D is unclear. Trimming cost V 3 bases and J 6 bases, with 9 bases left between them. Looked up from germline, CDR1 is MNHEY and CDR2 is SVGAGI. The CDR3 contains 13 residues. The CDR3 here is CASSYLSGQPQHF. The CDR3 DNA is TGTGCCAGCAGTTATCTGTCCGGTCAGCCCCAGCATTTT.

The genes are TRBV30 and TRBJ1-3; D perhaps matches TRBD1 (6 bases). This CDR3 region has 14 residues. V gave up 3 bases and J gave up 0 bases, with 9 bases separating them. Per germline, CDR1 GTSNPN and CDR2 SVGIG (reference sequence). The CDR3 DNA follows: TGTGCCTGGAGGACAGGAAGCTCTGGAAACACCATATATTTT. It yields the protein CAWRTGSSGNTIYF.

Regarding this clone: Other nucleotide sequences from this sample produce the same CDR3. The gene calls are TRBV5-6 and TRBJ2-7; D is uncertain. CDR3 length: 14 residues. Trimming took 0 bases from V and 0 from J, leaving 7 bases between them. The germline V gene encodes CDR1 SGHDT and CDR2 YYEEEE. CDR3: CASSLDRSSYEQYF. CDR3 nucleotides: TGTGCCAGCAGCTTGGACAGAAGCTCCTACGAGCAGTACTTC.

This clone was counted between two and nine times. This chain uses TRBV30 with TRBJ1-1, with D hard to call. The V and J ends lost 2 bases and 1 base respectively, with 5 bases between them. Germline CDR1 reads GTSNPN; CDR2 reads SVGIG (reference sequence). The CDR3 is made up of 12 amino acids. The CDR3 bases are TGTGCCTGGAGTCTCTCGAACACTGAAGCTTTCTTT. It translates to CAWSLSNTEAFF.

This chain links TRBV18 with TRBJ2-7; tentatively, D is TRBD1 (6 bases). CDR1 KGHSH and CDR2 LQKENI come from the germline V gene. V dropped 0 bases and J dropped 4 bases, with 13 bases sitting between them. This CDR3 has 15 amino acids. The CDR3, as DNA: TGTGCCAGCTCACCACCGAATTTCGGACAGTACGAGCAGTACTTC. It encodes CASSPPNFGQYEQYF.

The genes are TRBV6-5 and TRBJ2-7, with D possibly being TRBD2 (6 bases). CDR3 length equals 15 residues. V was cut by 5 bases and J by 3 bases, with 17 bases left in between. Germline CDR1 MNHEY, CDR2 SVGAGI. The CDR3 bases are TGTGCCAGCAGTGGGCCCCGAAAGGGAGGCTACGAGCAGTACTTC. It translates to CASSGPRKGGYEQYF.

This chain uses TRBV30 with TRBJ1-1; D remains unclear. The CDR3 runs to 14 residues. The V and J ends lost 5 bases and 3 bases respectively, with 16 bases between them. The germline V gene has CDR1 GTSNPN and CDR2 SVGIG (reference sequence). The CDR3 region is CAWSSVRRDTEAFF. CDR3 DNA sequence: TGTGCCTGGTCCAGTGTTAGGAGGGACACTGAAGCTTTCTTT.

The rearrangement joins TRBV5-1 to TRBJ1-2; tentative D call: TRBD1 (5 bases). V was trimmed by 0 bases and J by 6 bases, leaving 12 bases between them. CDR1 and CDR2 (germline): SGHRS, YFSETQ. The CDR3 totals 14 residues. DNA for the CDR3: TGCGCCAGCAGCTTGGTGGGCAGGGAAGATGGCTACACCTTC. Translating it yields CASSLVGREDGYTF.

The chain combines TRBV11-3 with TRBJ2-3, with 12 bases lining up with TRBD2. This CDR3 spans 16 amino acids. Germline-derived CDR1 and CDR2 are SGHNT and YENEEA. V shed 2 bases and J 8 bases; nucleotides not matched to a gene: 8. CDR3 nucleotides: TGTGCCAGCAGCTTAAGGGCTAGCGGGGGGGCTGGTACGCAGTATTTT. Protein: CASSLRASGGAGTQYF.

The chain has TRBV9 and TRBJ1-2; TRBD1 matches 8 bases. This CDR3 contains 15 residues. Losses at the gene ends were 4 bases for V and 9 bases for J; bases not matched to a gene: 14. From germline, CDR1 is SGDLS and CDR2 YYNGEE. In DNA, the CDR3 is TGTGCCAGCAGCCCAAAAGAGGGACAGGCGTTACGCTACACCTTC. Amino acids: CASSPKEGQALRYTF.

The chain combines TRBV6-5 with TRBJ1-2; 7 bases are shared with TRBD1. CDR1 MNHEY and CDR2 SVGAGI come from the germline V gene. The CDR3 is 16 residues long. V shed 2 bases and J 2 bases; nucleotides not matched to a gene: 8. In DNA form, the CDR3 reads TGTGCCAGCAGTTACCCCACTACGACAGGGAACTATGGCTACACCTTC. Translated, it gives CASSYPTTTGNYGYTF.

The CDR3 protein is CASSNSSYGYTF. The CDR3 DNA sequence: TGTGCCAGTAGTAATTCTAGCTATGGCTACACCTTC. The chain combines TRBV19 with TRBJ1-2, with D hard to call. This CDR3 is 12 amino acids long. Germline V CDR1 and CDR2: LNHDA, SQIVND (reference sequence). With 4 bases removed from V and 4 bases from J, the gap between germline ends came to 7 bases.

The table lists this clone with a count of one. This chain connects TRBV12-5 to TRBJ1-5, with D possibly being TRBD1 (6 bases). V was shortened by 0 bases and J by 0 bases, with 15 bases between the two germline ends. CDR1 is LGHNT and CDR2 is FRNRAP in the germline V gene. The CDR3 runs 18 residues. The CDR3 reads CASGLVSTDSYSNQPQHF. CDR3 bases: TGTGCTAGTGGTTTGGTTAGCACGGACAGCTATAGCAATCAGCCCCAGCATTTT.